In this sample, the clone carrying this TCR beta chain turned up a few times. Its antigen is unknown. One entry per CDR3 protein, called by TCRdb with MiXCR from the RT-PCR reads. The data contain roughly 710,000 distinct CDR3 sequences, less than 15% of them singletons. CDR3 size: 14 residues. Trimming took 7 bases from V and 8 from J, leaving 21 bases between them. Germline CDR1 reads SQVTM; CDR2 reads ANQGSEA. The sample originates from a study of response to subunit inactivated influenza vaccine. Points from the study as a whole: Researchers suggested that each seasonal influenza vaccination recruits few new T cells.

The material was PBMCs from blood, obtained approximately 15 days before vaccination. This TCR was sampled from a man aged 45-65 years who received an inactivated influenza vaccine. The J gene is TRBJ2-1, the V gene TRBV29-1; TRBD1 is a possible D gene (5 bases). The DNA for the CDR3 is TGCAGCGGTGACAGTACTATTCCTGGGTATGAGCAGTTCTTC. Amino acids: CSGDSTIPGYEQFF.